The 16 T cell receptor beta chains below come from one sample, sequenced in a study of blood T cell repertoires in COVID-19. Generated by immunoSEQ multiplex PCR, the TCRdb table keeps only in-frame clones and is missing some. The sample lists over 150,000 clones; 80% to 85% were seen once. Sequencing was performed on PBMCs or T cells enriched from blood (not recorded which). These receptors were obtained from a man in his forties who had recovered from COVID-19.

The CDR3 sequence is CASSPTHGNTIYF. In nucleotides, the CDR3 is TGTGCCAGCAGCCCCACACATGGAAACACCATATATTTT. The genes are TRBV7-2 and TRBJ1-3; D remains unclear. The CDR3 extends over 13 amino acids. Per the germline V gene, CDR1 is SGHTA and CDR2 is FQGNSA. Trimming took off 5 bases at V and 3 bases at J, with 8 bases between the two ends.

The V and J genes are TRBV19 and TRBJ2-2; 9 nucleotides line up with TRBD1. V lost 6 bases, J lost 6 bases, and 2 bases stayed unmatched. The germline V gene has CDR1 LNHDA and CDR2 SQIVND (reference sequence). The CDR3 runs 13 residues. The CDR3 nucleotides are TGTGCCAGTAGGGGGACAGGGTCCGGGGAGCTGTTTTTT. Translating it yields CASRGTGSGELFF.

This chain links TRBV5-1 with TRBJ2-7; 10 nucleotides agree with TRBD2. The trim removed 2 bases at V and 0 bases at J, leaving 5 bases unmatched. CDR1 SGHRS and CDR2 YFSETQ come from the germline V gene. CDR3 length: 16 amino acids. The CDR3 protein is CASSLSSGGSSYEQYF. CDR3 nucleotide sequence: TGCGCCAGCAGCTTATCTAGCGGGGGAAGCTCCTACGAGCAGTACTTC.

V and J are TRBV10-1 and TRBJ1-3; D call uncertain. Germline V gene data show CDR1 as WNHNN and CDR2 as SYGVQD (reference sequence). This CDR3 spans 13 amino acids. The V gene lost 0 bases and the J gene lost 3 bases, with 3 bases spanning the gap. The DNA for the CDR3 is TGCGCCAGCAGTGAGTCTCTTGGAAACACCATATATTTT. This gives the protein CASSESLGNTIYF.

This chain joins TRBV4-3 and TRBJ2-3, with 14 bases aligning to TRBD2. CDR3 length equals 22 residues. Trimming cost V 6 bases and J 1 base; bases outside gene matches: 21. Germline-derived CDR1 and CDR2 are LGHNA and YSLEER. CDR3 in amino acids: CASSRYEPGLAGEKIGTDTQYF. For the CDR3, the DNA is TGCGCCAGCAGTCGCTACGAACCGGGACTAGCGGGGGAGAAGATTGGCACAGATACGCAGTATTTT.

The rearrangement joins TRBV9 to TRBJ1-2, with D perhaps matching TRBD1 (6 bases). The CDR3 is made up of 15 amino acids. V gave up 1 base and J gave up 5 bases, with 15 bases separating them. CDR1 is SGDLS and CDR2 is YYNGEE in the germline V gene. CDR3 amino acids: CASSVLHRAGYGYTF. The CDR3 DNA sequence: TGTGCCAGCAGCGTACTACACAGGGCTGGTTATGGCTACACCTTC.

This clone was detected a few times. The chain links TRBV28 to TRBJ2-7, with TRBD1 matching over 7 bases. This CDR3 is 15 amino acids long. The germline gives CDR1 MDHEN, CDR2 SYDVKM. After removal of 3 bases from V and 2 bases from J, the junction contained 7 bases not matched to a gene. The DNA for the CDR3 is TGTGCCAGCAGTTTGGCTCAGGGGACAGCCTACGAGCAGTACTTC. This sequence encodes CASSLAQGTAYEQYF.

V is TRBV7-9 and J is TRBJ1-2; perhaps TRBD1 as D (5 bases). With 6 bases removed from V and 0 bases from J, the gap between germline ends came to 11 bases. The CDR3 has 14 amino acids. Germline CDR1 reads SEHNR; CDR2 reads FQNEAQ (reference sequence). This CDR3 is CASRVAGTNYGYTF. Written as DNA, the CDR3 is TGTGCCAGCAGAGTAGCAGGGACTAACTATGGCTACACCTTC. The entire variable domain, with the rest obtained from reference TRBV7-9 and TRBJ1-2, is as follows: DTGVSQNPRHKITKRGQNVTFRCDPISEHNRLYWYRQTLGQGPEFLTYFQNEAQLEKSRLLSDRFSAERPKGSFSTLEIQRTEQGDSAMYLCASRVAGTNYGYTFGSGTRLTVV.

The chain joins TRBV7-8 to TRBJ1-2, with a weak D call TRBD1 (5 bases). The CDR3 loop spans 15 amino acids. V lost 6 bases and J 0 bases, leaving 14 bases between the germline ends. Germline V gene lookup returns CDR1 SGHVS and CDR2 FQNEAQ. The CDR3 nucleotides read TGTGCCAGCAGTCAAAATCAGGGATCTAACTATGGCTACACCTTC. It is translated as CASSQNQGSNYGYTF.

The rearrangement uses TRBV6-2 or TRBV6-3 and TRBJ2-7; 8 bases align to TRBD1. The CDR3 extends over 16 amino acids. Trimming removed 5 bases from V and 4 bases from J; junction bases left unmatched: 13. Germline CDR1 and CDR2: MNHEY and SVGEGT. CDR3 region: CASSTARDRRGYEQYF. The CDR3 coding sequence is TGTGCCAGCAGTACAGCCCGGGACAGGAGAGGGTACGAGCAGTACTTC.

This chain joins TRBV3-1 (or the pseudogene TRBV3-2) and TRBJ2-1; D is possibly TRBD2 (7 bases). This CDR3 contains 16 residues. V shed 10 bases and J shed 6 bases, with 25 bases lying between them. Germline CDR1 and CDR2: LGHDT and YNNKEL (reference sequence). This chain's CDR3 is CATQPYGGGPTNEQFF. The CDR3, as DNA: TGTGCCACCCAGCCATACGGCGGGGGCCCCACCAATGAGCAGTTCTTC.

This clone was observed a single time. The CDR3 loop is CASRDRGQDYGYTF. For the CDR3, the DNA is TGTGCCAGTAGGGACAGGGGGCAGGACTATGGCTACACCTTC. V gene TRBV19 combines with J gene TRBJ1-2, with 11 bases fitting TRBD1. The CDR3 loop spans 14 amino acids. The trim removed 6 bases at V and 3 bases at J, leaving 3 bases unmatched. Germline V lookup: CDR1 LNHDA, CDR2 SQIVND (reference sequence).

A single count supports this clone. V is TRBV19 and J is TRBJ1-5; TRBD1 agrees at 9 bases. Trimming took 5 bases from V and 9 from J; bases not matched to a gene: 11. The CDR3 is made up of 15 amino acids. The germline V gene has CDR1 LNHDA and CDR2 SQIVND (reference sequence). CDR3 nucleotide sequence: TGTGCCAGTAGTGAAGGGACAGGGCACTCGTCGCCCCAGCATTTT. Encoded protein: CASSEGTGHSSPQHF. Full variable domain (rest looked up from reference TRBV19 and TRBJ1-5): DGGITQSPKYLFRKEGQNVTLSCEQNLNHDAMYWYRQDPGQGLRLIYYSQIVNDFQKGDIAEGYSVSREKKESFPLTVTSAQKNPTAFYLCASSEGTGHSSPQHFGDGTRLSIL.

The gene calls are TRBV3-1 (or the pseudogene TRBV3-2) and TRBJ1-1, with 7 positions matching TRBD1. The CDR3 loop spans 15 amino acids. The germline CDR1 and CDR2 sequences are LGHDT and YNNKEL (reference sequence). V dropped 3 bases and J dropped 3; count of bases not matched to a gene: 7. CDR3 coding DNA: TGTGCCAGCAGCCAGAGGACAGGACCTTACACTGAAGCTTTCTTT. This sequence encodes CASSQRTGPYTEAFF.

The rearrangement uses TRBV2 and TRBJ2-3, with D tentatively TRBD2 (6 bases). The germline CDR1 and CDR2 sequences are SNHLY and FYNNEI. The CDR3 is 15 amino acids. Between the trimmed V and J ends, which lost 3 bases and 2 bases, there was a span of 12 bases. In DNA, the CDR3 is TGTGCCAGCAGTGATTTGGCGGGGAACACAGATACGCAGTATTTT. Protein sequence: CASSDLAGNTDTQYF.

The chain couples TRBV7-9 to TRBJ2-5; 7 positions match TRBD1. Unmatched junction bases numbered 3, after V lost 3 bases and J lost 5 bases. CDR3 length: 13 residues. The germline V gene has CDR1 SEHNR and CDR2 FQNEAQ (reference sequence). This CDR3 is CASSFQGVETQYF. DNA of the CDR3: TGTGCCAGCAGCTTTCAGGGGGTTGAGACCCAGTACTTC.